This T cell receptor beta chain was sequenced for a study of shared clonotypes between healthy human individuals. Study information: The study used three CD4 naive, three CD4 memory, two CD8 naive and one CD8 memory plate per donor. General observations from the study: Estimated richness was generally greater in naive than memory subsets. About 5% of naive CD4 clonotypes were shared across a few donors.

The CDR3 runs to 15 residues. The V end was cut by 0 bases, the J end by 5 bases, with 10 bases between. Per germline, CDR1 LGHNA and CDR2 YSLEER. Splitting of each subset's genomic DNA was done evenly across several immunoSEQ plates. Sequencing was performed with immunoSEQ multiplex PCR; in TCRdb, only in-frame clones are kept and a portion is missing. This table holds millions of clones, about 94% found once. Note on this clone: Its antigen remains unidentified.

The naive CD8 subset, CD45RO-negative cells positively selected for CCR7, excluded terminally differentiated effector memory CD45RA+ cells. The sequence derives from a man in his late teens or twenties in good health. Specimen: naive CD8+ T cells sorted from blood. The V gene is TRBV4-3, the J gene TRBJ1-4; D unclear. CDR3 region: CASSQDSPVNEKLFF. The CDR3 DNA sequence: TGCGCCAGCAGCCAAGATAGTCCGGTCAATGAAAAACTGTTTTTT.